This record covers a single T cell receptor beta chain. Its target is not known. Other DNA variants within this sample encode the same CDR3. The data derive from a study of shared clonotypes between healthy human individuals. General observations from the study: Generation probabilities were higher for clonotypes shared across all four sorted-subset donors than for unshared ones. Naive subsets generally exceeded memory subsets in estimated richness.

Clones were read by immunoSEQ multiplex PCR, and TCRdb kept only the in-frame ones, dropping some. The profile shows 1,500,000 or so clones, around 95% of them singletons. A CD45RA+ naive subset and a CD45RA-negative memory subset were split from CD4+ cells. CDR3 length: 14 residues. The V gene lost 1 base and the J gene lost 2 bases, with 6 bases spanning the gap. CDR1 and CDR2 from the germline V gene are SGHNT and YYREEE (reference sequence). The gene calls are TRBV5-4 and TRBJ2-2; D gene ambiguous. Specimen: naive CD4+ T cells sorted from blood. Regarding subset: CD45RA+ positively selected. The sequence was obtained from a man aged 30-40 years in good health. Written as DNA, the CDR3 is TGTGCCAGCAGCTTGAGAGTTAACACCGGGGAGCTGTTTTTT. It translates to CASSLRVNTGELFF.